This T cell receptor beta chain was retrieved from a study of naive and memory T cell subsets. Overall study findings and caveats: In naive cells, over 85% of TCR sequences were seen only once. In CD4 and CD8 cells, diversity dropped from naive through EMRA.

An equimolar mix of two oligonucleotides served as the beta constant-region primer for TRBC1 and TRBC2. Ligation attached a single-stranded oligonucleotide with a 12-nucleotide UMI and the SP2 primer to the cDNA 3' end. A single record per CDR3 protein comes from TCRdb applying MiXCR to the UMI-ligation and nested PCR reads. The data show about 21,000 distinct CDR3 sequences, about 10% seen once. V gave up 0 bases and J gave up 12 bases, with 18 bases separating them. There are 14 residues in the CDR3. The germline CDR1 and CDR2 sequences are DFQATT and SNEGSKA (reference sequence). This clonotype has ten or more counts. As yet, its antigen is unknown.

The sequence derives from a human donor in good health. The source material was central memory CD8+ T cells from blood. The rearrangement joins TRBV20-1 to TRBJ2-1, with D maybe TRBD2 (5 bases). The CDR3 bases are TGCAGTGCTAGAGACCCCTCACTAGGACTCGGGCAGTTCTTC. It translates to CSARDPSLGLGQFF.